This T cell receptor beta chain was sequenced for a study of blood T cell repertoires in COVID-19. A few counts support this clone. CDR3 length equals 15 residues. Germline CDR1 and CDR2: MGHRA and YSYEKL. V was pared by 4 bases and J by 10 bases, with 19 bases between. Per the original data handling: Estimated nucleated cell counts came from reference gene primer amplification. Data came from immunoSEQ multiplex PCR; TCRdb stores just in-frame clones and leaves some out. The V and J calls and clone size were taken over from that table, and D and trimming were inferred from the DNA. In the table there are around 200,000 clones, about 83% of which are singletons.

The TCR was taken from a middle-aged woman with active or convalescent COVID-19. Material: peripheral blood. The chain recombines TRBV4-1 with TRBJ1-4; the D is unclear. This CDR3 reads CASSPPGDLMRKLFF. CDR3 coding DNA: TGCGCCAGCAGCCCGCCGGGAGATTTAATGAGAAAACTGTTTTTT.